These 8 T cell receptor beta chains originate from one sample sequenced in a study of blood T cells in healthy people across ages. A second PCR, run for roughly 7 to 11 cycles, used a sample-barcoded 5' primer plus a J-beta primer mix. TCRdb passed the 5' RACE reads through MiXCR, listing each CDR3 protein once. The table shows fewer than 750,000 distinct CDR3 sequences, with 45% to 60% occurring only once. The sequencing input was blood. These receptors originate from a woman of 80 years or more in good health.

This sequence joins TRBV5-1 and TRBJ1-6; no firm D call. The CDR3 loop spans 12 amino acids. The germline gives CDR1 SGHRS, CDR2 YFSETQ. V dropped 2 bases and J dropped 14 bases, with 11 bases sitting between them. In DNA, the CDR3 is TGCGCCAGCAGCTTTGACGGCAAATCCCTCCACTTT. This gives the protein CASSFDGKSLHF.

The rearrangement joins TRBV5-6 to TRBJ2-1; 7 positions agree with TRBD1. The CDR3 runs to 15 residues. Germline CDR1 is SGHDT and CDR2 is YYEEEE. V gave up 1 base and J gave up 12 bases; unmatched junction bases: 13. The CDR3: CASSLPLETGYGQFF. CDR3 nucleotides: TGTGCCAGCAGCTTGCCACTGGAGACAGGGTATGGGCAGTTCTTC.

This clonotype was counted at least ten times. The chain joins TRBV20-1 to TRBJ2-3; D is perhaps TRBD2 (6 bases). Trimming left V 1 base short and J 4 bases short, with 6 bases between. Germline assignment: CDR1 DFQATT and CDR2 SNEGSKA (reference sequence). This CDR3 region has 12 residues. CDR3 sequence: CSARGEADTQYF. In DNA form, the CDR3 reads TGCAGTGCTAGAGGGGAGGCAGATACGCAGTATTTT.

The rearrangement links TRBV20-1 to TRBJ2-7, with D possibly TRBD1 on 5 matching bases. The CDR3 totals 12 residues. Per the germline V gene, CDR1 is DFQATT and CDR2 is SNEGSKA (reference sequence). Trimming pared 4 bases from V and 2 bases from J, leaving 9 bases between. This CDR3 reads CSANDSPYEQYF. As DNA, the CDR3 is TGCAGTGCTAACGACAGTCCCTACGAGCAGTACTTC.

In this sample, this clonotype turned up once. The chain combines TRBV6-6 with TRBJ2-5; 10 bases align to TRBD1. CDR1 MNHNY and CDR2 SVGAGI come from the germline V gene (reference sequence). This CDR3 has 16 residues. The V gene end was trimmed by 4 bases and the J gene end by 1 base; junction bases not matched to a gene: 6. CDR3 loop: CASSSGQGYPQETQYF. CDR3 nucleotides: TGTGCCAGCAGTTCGGGACAGGGGTATCCCCAAGAGACCCAGTACTTC.

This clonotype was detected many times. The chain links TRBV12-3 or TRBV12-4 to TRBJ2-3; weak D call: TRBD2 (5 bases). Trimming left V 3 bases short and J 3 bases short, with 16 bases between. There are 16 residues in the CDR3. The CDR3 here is CASSFFSVGSTDTQYF. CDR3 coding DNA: TGTGCCAGCAGTTTCTTTAGCGTCGGGTCGACAGATACGCAGTATTTT.

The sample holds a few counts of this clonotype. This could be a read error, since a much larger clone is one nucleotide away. The CDR3 loop reads CSGTRAGGVEQFF. For the CDR3, the DNA is TGCAGTGGTACCCGAGCGGGAGGCGTTGAGCAGTTCTTC. The gene calls are TRBV20-1 and TRBJ2-1, with 9 bases aligning to TRBD2. Germline values: CDR1 DFQATT, CDR2 SNEGSKA (reference sequence). The V segment lost 7 bases and the J segment 9 bases; nucleotides outside the gene matches: 10. The CDR3 is 13 amino acids.

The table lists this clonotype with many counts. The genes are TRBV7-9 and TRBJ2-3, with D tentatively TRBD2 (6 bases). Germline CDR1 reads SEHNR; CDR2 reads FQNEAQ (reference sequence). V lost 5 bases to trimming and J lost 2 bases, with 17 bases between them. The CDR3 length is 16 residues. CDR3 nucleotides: TGTGCCAGCAGCCCCGGGATAGCGGTGTACACAGATACGCAGTATTTT. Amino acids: CASSPGIAVYTDTQYF.